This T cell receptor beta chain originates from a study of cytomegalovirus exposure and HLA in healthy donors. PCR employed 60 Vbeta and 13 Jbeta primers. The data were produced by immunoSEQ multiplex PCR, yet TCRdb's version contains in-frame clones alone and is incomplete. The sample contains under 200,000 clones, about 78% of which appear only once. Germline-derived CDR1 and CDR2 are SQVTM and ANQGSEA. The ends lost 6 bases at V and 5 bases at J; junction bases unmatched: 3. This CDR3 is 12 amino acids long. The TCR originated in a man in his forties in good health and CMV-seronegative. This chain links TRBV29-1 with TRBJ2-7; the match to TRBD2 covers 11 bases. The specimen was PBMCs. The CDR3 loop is CSVGTSGHEQYF. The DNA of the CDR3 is TGCAGCGTCGGGACTAGCGGCCACGAGCAGTACTTC.